These 6 T cell receptor beta chains share one sample of origin, sequenced in a study of follicular helper T cells after annual influenza vaccination. Assay used: immunoSEQ multiplex PCR; TCRdb lists only in-frame clones, some missing. The sample carries around 7,000 clones, around 80% recorded once. Time point meaning: 2015-2016 season, 7 days after influenza vaccination. Sequencing used CXCR5- memory CD4+ T cells sorted from blood, obtained 7 days after influenza vaccination. These receptors were obtained from an adult who received the influenza vaccine.

V gene TRBV5-1 combines with J gene TRBJ1-4; D call uncertain. Trimming took off 5 bases at V and 6 bases at J, with 5 bases between the two ends. Germline lookup yields CDR1 SGHRS and CDR2 YFSETQ. The CDR3 consists of 11 residues. The CDR3 DNA reads as TGCGCCAGCAGTGGGGATGAAAAACTGTTTTTT. It specifies CASSGDEKLFF.

This rearrangement joins TRBV7-9 to TRBJ2-2; D unclear. Trimming took off 1 base at V and 1 base at J, with 4 bases between the two ends. This CDR3 comprises 14 residues. The germline CDR1 and CDR2 sequences are SEHNR and FQNEAQ (reference sequence). The CDR3 sequence is CASSLVGNTGELFF. As DNA, the CDR3 is TGTGCCAGCAGCTTAGTTGGGAACACCGGGGAGCTGTTTTTT.

The chain couples TRBV11-3 to TRBJ2-2, with a possible D match to TRBD2 (6 bases). Per germline, CDR1 SGHNT and CDR2 YENEEA. CDR3 length: 18 amino acids. Trimming took off 5 bases at V and 4 bases at J, with 23 bases between the two ends. Here the CDR3 reads CASSPQGGSGLGTGELFF. For the CDR3, the DNA is TGTGCCAGCAGCCCCCAGGGAGGATCGGGTTTAGGCACCGGGGAGCTGTTTTTT.

The chain links TRBV11-2 to TRBJ1-1; D might be TRBD1 (5 bases). The CDR3 is 15 amino acids. The germline CDR1 and CDR2 sequences are SGHAT and FQNNGV. Trimming stripped 8 bases from V and 0 bases from J, with 16 bases between. CDR3 sequence (DNA): TGTGCCAGCCTCGCCTCCGGGGGGTTGAACACTGAAGCTTTCTTT. This gives the protein CASLASGGLNTEAFF.

V is TRBV7-8 and J is TRBJ1-5; 8 nucleotides line up with TRBD1. Germline CDR1 SGHVS, CDR2 FQNEAQ. There are 16 residues in the CDR3. V shed 5 bases and J 4 bases; nucleotides not matched to a gene: 10. The CDR3 sequence is CASSQGRTGSNQPQHF. The CDR3 nucleotides are TGTGCCAGCAGCCAAGGAAGGACAGGGAGTAATCAGCCCCAGCATTTT.

This chain links TRBV7-8 with TRBJ1-2, with 8 bases matching TRBD1. Germline trimming cut 1 base from V and 5 bases from J; bases unmatched to any gene: 6. This CDR3 comprises 15 residues. CDR1 and CDR2 (germline): SGHVS, FQNEAQ. The CDR3 loop reads CASSLVTGGEYGYTF. The CDR3 coding sequence is TGTGCCAGCAGCTTAGTAACAGGGGGGGAGTATGGCTACACCTTC.